Reported below is one T cell receptor beta chain. Healthy donors of bone marrow made up the group. This sample was taken from a study of cytomegalovirus exposure and HLA in healthy donors. Trimming took off 5 bases at V and 2 bases at J, with 12 bases between the two ends. The CDR3 spans 14 residues. CDR1 is SEHNR, CDR2 FQNEAQ, per germline (reference sequence). It was with 60 Vbeta and 13 Jbeta primers that the PCR ran. In the original analysis: A follow-up analysis tallied about 88 million unique TCR beta chains, about 10 million shared. Produced via immunoSEQ multiplex PCR; TCRdb's table is partial and in-frame only. That table supplies the V and J calls and clone size; D and trimming were determined from the DNA. The table has some 160,000 clones, 65% to 80% seen once.

The chain links TRBV7-9 to TRBJ1-2, with D maybe TRBD1 (6 bases). The sample consisted of PBMCs. The sequence derives from a woman between 40 and 50 years old in good health and CMV-seronegative. The CDR3 spells CASSPLTGNYGYTF. Here the CDR3 DNA reads TGTGCCAGCAGCCCGCTCACAGGGAACTATGGCTACACCTTC.